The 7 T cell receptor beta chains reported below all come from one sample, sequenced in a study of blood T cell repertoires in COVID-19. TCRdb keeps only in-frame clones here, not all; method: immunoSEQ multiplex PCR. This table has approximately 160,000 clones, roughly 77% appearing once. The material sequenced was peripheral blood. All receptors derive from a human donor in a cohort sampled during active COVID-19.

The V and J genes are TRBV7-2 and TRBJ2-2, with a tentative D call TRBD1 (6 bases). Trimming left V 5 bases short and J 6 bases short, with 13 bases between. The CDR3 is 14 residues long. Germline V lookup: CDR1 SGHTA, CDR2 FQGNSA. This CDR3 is CASSRDIRAGELFF. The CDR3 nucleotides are TGTGCCAGCAGCAGGGACATCCGCGCCGGGGAGCTGTTTTTT.

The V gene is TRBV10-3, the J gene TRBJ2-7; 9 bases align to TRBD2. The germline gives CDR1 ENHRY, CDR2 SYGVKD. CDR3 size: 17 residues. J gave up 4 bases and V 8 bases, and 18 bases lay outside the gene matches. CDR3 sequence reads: CAIEGTRGGRAMYEQYF. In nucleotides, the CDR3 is TGTGCCATCGAGGGGACACGGGGCGGGAGGGCCATGTACGAGCAGTACTTC.

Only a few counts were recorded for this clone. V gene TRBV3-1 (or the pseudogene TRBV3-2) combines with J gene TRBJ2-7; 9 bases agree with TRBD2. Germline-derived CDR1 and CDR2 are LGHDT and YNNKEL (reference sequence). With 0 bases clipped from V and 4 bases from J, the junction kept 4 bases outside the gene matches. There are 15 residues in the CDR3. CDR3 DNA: TGTGCCAGCAGCCAAGAGCGGGGGGGCCGGTACGAGCAGTACTTC. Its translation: CASSQERGGRYEQYF.

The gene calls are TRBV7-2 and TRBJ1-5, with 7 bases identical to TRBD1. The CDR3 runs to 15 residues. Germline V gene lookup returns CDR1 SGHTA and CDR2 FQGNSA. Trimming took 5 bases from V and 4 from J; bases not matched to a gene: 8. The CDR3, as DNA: TGTGCCAGCAGCACGAGACAGGGATCAAATCAGCCCCAGCATTTT. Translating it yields CASSTRQGSNQPQHF.

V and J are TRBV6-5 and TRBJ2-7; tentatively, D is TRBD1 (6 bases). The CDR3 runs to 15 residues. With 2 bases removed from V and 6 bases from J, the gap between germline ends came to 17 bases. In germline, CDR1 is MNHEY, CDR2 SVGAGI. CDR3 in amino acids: CASSYMFPQGGEQYF. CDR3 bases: TGTGCCAGCAGTTACATGTTCCCACAGGGTGGCGAGCAGTACTTC.

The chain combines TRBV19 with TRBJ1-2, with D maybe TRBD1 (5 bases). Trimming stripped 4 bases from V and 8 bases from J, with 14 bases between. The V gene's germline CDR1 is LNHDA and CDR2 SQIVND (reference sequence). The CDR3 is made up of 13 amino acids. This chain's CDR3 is CASSNDPREGYTF. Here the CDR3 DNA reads TGTGCCAGTAGTAACGACCCCAGGGAAGGCTACACCTTC.

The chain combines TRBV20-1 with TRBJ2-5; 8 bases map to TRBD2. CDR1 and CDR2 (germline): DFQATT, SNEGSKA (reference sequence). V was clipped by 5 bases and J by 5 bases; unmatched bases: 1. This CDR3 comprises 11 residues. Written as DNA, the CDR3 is TGCAGTGCTCCGGGGGGGGAGACCCAGTACTTC. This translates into CSAPGGETQYF.